These 26 T cell receptor beta chains originate from one sample sequenced in a study of blood T cell repertoires in COVID-19. Generated by immunoSEQ multiplex PCR, the TCRdb table keeps only in-frame clones and is missing some. Among approximately 240,000 clones listed, 83% were seen once. The specimen sequenced was peripheral blood. These receptors were obtained from a human donor in a cohort sampled during active COVID-19.

The gene calls are TRBV5-5 and TRBJ2-6, with D unresolved. The ends were cut back, 0 bases at V and 0 bases at J, with 10 bases in the middle. Germline loops: CDR1 SGHKS, CDR2 YYEKEE (reference sequence). The CDR3 loop spans 17 amino acids. The CDR3 sequence: CASSLELLSSGANVLTF. CDR3 sequence (DNA): TGTGCCAGCAGCTTGGAACTCCTAAGCTCTGGGGCCAACGTCCTGACTTTC.

The CDR3 sequence: CASSDVAALSYEQYF. CDR3 sequence (DNA): TGTGCCAGCAGTGATGTAGCGGCCCTCTCCTACGAGCAGTACTTC. The rearrangement uses TRBV2 and TRBJ2-7; tentatively, D is TRBD2 (6 bases). Trimming left V 3 bases short and J 0 bases short, with 12 bases between. The CDR3 is 15 residues long. CDR1 and CDR2 from the germline V gene are SNHLY and FYNNEI. The whole variable domain, filled in from reference TRBV2 and TRBJ2-7, reads EPEVTQTPSHQVTQMGQEVILRCVPISNHLYFYWYRQILGQKVEFLVSFYNNEISEKSEIFDDQFSVERPDGSNFTLKIRSTKLEDSAMYFCASSDVAALSYEQYFGPGTRLTVT.

The V and J genes are TRBV11-3 and TRBJ2-1; 9 nucleotides agree with TRBD2. V shed 5 bases, J shed 2 bases, and the junction held 7 bases outside the gene matches. The CDR3 spans 16 residues. Germline V lookup: CDR1 SGHNT, CDR2 YENEEA. The CDR3 DNA follows: TGTGCCAGCAGCCCTTCCGCGGGAGGGCCCTACAATGAGCAGTTCTTC. Its protein product is CASSPSAGGPYNEQFF.

The rearrangement uses TRBV9 and TRBJ2-2, with D possibly matching TRBD2 (6 bases). The germline CDR1 and CDR2 sequences are SGDLS and YYNGEE. Trimming left V 3 bases short and J 2 bases short, with 14 bases between. The CDR3 is 16 residues long. In nucleotides, the CDR3 is TGTGCCAGCAGCGGACCGGGACTCATAAACACCGGGGAGCTGTTTTTT. As protein: CASSGPGLINTGELFF.

The chain joins TRBV12-3 or TRBV12-4 to TRBJ1-1, with a tentative D call TRBD1 (6 bases). The CDR3 is 12 amino acids. Between the trimmed V and J ends, which lost 7 bases and 4 bases, there was a span of 10 bases. Here the CDR3 reads CASIQGGTEAFF. CDR3 bases: TGTGCCAGCATTCAAGGGGGCACTGAAGCTTTCTTT.

This clone was seen only once. V and J are TRBV5-6 and TRBJ1-1; the D gene is possibly TRBD1 (5 bases). V lost 7 bases and J lost 5, with 12 bases in between. Germline-derived CDR1 and CDR2 are SGHDT and YYEEEE. CDR3 size: 12 residues. CDR3 in amino acids: CASGAWLTEAFF. The CDR3 DNA reads TGTGCCAGCGGGGCTTGGTTGACTGAAGCTTTCTTT.

The CDR3 region is CASSENGRVNGYTF. CDR3 bases: TGTGCCAGCAGTGAAAACGGCAGGGTAAATGGCTACACCTTC. This sequence joins TRBV2 and TRBJ1-2; maybe TRBD1 (5 bases). CDR3 length equals 14 residues. V lost 2 bases, J lost 6 bases, and 13 bases lay in between. From germline, CDR1 is SNHLY and CDR2 FYNNEI.

This rearrangement joins TRBV7-2 to TRBJ2-7; a weak D match, TRBD2 (5 bases). CDR1 and CDR2 (germline): SGHTA, FQGNSA. The CDR3 has 12 amino acids. Trimming took 8 bases from V and 2 from J, leaving 10 bases between them. This CDR3 is CASSGGTYEQYF. CDR3 DNA: TGTGCCAGCTCTGGAGGTACCTACGAGCAGTACTTC.

The table lists this clone with a few counts. The CDR3 DNA reads as TGTGCCAGCAGCGAACAGACAGGGGGCAGGGAGACCCAGTACTTC. Translated, it gives CASSEQTGGRETQYF. V and J are TRBV11-2 and TRBJ2-5; 10 bases fit TRBD1. Trimming cost V 5 bases and J 5 bases; bases outside gene matches: 8. The CDR3 sequence is 15 residues long. Germline V gene sequence: CDR1 SGHAT, CDR2 FQNNGV.

This clone occurred a few times. CDR3 in amino acids: CASSLVAAGGNNEQFF. The CDR3 nucleotides read TGTGCCAGCAGCTTAGTTGCGGCGGGGGGCAACAATGAGCAGTTCTTC. This chain connects TRBV13 to TRBJ2-1, with 8 positions matching TRBD2. Germline CDR1 reads PRHDT; CDR2 reads FYEKMQ (reference sequence). The CDR3 length is 16 residues. Germline trimming cut 1 base from V and 5 bases from J; bases unmatched to any gene: 7.

The chain carries TRBV11-2 and TRBJ2-5, with TRBD2 matching 13 bases. The CDR3 consists of 19 residues. V lost 6 bases, J lost 0 bases, and 13 bases stayed unmatched. Germline V gives CDR1 SGHAT, CDR2 FQNNGV. CDR3 nucleotide sequence: TGTGCCAGCAGACTTTTTCAACTAGCGGGGGGGCCTGACCAAGAGACCCAGTACTTC. Translating it yields CASRLFQLAGGPDQETQYF.

J is TRBJ1-4 and V is TRBV7-2; maybe TRBD1 (6 bases). The V and J ends lost 4 bases and 4 bases respectively, with 10 bases between them. Per germline, CDR1 SGHTA and CDR2 FQGNSA. CDR3 length equals 14 residues. The CDR3 DNA reads as TGTGCCAGCAGCTCCCAAGGGGGTAATGAAAAACTGTTTTTT. As protein: CASSSQGGNEKLFF.

The gene calls are TRBV5-1 and TRBJ2-6; D might be TRBD1 (6 bases). The CDR3 length is 15 residues. Looked up from germline, CDR1 is SGHRS and CDR2 is YFSETQ. Trimming removed 7 bases at V and 3 bases at J, with 14 bases between. CDR3 protein: CASATGLFGANVLTF. CDR3 coding DNA: TGCGCCAGCGCGACAGGACTCTTTGGGGCCAACGTCCTGACTTTC.

This clone has more than one count but fewer than ten. The chain is built from TRBV3-1 (or the pseudogene TRBV3-2) and TRBJ1-3, with unresolved D. Trimming took 3 bases from V and 4 from J, leaving 7 bases between them. CDR3 size: 13 residues. Germline CDR1 is LGHDT and CDR2 is YNNKEL (reference sequence). The CDR3 DNA reads TGTGCCAGCAGCCAGGGCCGAGGAAACACCATATATTTT. Its translation: CASSQGRGNTIYF.

This clone has only one observation. V gene TRBV4-1 combines with J gene TRBJ2-3, with 8 bases that match TRBD2. Germline trimming cut 1 base from V and 3 bases from J; bases unmatched to any gene: 3. Per the germline V gene, CDR1 is MGHRA and CDR2 is YSYEKL. This CDR3 has 15 residues. The CDR3 loop is CASSQGGRTTDTQYF. The CDR3 nucleotides are TGCGCCAGCAGCCAAGGCGGGAGGACGACAGATACGCAGTATTTT.

Note on this clone: Other DNA variants within this sample encode the same CDR3. The chain combines TRBV7-9 with TRBJ2-7, with 12 bases aligning to TRBD1. The germline gives CDR1 SEHNR, CDR2 FQNEAQ (reference sequence). CDR3 length: 14 amino acids. V was pared by 5 bases and J by 4 bases, with 3 bases of the junction left unmatched. Written as DNA, the CDR3 is TGTGCCAGCAGCCCGGGACAGGGGGCTTACGAGCAGTACTTC. Residues: CASSPGQGAYEQYF.

The chain combines TRBV24-1 with TRBJ2-6; TRBD1 is a possible D gene (6 bases). V lost 2 bases and J 2 bases, leaving 6 bases between the germline ends. In germline, CDR1 is KGHDR, CDR2 SFDVKD. This CDR3 spans 15 amino acids. CDR3 sequence (DNA): TGTGCCACCAGTGATTCAGGGGCTGGGGCCAACGTCCTGACTTTC. Protein: CATSDSGAGANVLTF.

In its sample, this clone was seen once. The V gene is TRBV7-9, the J gene TRBJ2-5; 9 nucleotides line up with TRBD1. Germline V gene lookup returns CDR1 SEHNR and CDR2 FQNEAQ (reference sequence). CDR3 length: 15 amino acids. Unmatched junction bases numbered 7, after V lost 4 bases and J lost 4 bases. The DNA for the CDR3 is TGTGCCAGCAGCTCACCGACAGGGGGAAGAGAGACCCAGTACTTC. This translates into CASSSPTGGRETQYF.

The chain recombines TRBV18 with TRBJ1-4; D unclear. V lost 3 bases and J lost 6, with 5 bases in between. Per germline, CDR1 KGHSH and CDR2 LQKENI. There are 12 residues in the CDR3. CDR3 nucleotide sequence: TGTGCCAGCTCACCGGAGGATGAAAAACTGTTTTTT. Protein: CASSPEDEKLFF. Full variable domain (remainder filled in from reference TRBV18 and TRBJ1-4): NAGVMQNPRHLVRRRGQEARLRCSPMKGHSHVYWYRQLPEEGLKFMVYLQKENIIDESGMPKERFSAEFPKEGPSILRIQQVVRGDSAAYFCASSPEDEKLFFGSGTQLSVL.

The chain is built from TRBV5-1 and TRBJ1-6; TRBD1 is a possible D gene (5 bases). CDR1 and CDR2 (germline): SGHRS, YFSETQ. This CDR3 spans 13 amino acids. Trimming removed 4 bases at V and 7 bases at J, with 9 bases between. CDR3 sequence reads: CASSTDRNSPLHF. In DNA form, the CDR3 reads TGCGCCAGCAGCACAGACAGAAATTCACCCCTCCACTTT.

V is TRBV5-1 and J is TRBJ2-7, with D perhaps TRBD2 (5 bases). This CDR3 contains 16 residues. Looked up from germline, CDR1 is SGHRS and CDR2 is YFSETQ. V lost 0 bases to trimming and J lost 5 bases, with 18 bases between them. Written as DNA, the CDR3 is TGCGCCAGCAGCTTGGTGGGCAGTACTAGAGGAAACGAGCAGTACTTC. This gives the protein CASSLVGSTRGNEQYF.

This chain links TRBV18 with TRBJ1-1; D remains unclear. V gave up 3 bases and J gave up 4 bases, with 9 bases separating them. Germline V gives CDR1 KGHSH, CDR2 LQKENI. The length of the CDR3 is 13 residues. The CDR3 protein is CASSPRQLTEAFF. The DNA for the CDR3 is TGTGCCAGCTCACCGCGTCAACTCACTGAAGCTTTCTTT. The full variable domain, rest sourced from reference TRBV18 and TRBJ1-1, is NAGVMQNPRHLVRRRGQEARLRCSPMKGHSHVYWYRQLPEEGLKFMVYLQKENIIDESGMPKERFSAEFPKEGPSILRIQQVVRGDSAAYFCASSPRQLTEAFFGQGTRLTVV.

This clone was counted at least ten times. The chain recombines TRBV7-9 with TRBJ2-7; 7 nucleotides align to TRBD1. In germline, CDR1 is SEHNR, CDR2 FQNEAQ (reference sequence). This CDR3 comprises 14 residues. The junction had 11 bases not matched to a gene; V was cut back by 5 bases and J by 7 bases. CDR3: CASSPGQERREQYF. CDR3 nucleotide sequence: TGTGCCAGCAGCCCCGGACAGGAGAGGAGGGAGCAGTACTTC.

V gene TRBV19 combines with J gene TRBJ1-4; a possible D gene is TRBD1 (6 bases). This CDR3 has 16 residues. Germline V gene lookup returns CDR1 LNHDA and CDR2 SQIVND (reference sequence). V gave up 7 bases and J gave up 8 bases, with 23 bases separating them. CDR3 sequence: CASTSRGGRVDEKLFF. For the CDR3, the DNA is TGTGCCAGTACTTCCCGAGGGGGTCGGGTAGACGAAAAACTGTTTTTT.

The J gene is TRBJ2-5, the V gene TRBV19, with TRBD2 identical over 10 bases. J was trimmed by 5 bases and V by 1 base; bases with no gene match: 1. There are 14 residues in the CDR3. Per germline, CDR1 LNHDA and CDR2 SQIVND (reference sequence). The CDR3 DNA is TGTGCCAGTAGTATAGGGGGACTAGCGGAGACCCAGTACTTC. Translating it yields CASSIGGLAETQYF.

This CDR3 is CASSYQNRGQAFF. Written as DNA, the CDR3 is TGTGCCAGCAGTTACCAAAACAGGGGGCAAGCTTTCTTT. The J gene is TRBJ1-1, the V gene TRBV6-5; 9 bases align to TRBD1. The CDR3 sequence is 13 residues long. With V trimmed by 2 bases and J by 9 bases, 4 bases remained unmatched. Germline CDR1 is MNHEY and CDR2 is SVGAGI.